This T cell receptor (beta chain) was observed in a study of vaccination effects on CD4 cells after COVID-19. The culture ran for about 11 days, and then CD4+ T cells were isolated. Two-dose vaccination with either BNT162b2 or mRNA-1273 was given to the participants. The table came from immunoSEQ multiplex PCR; TCRdb's copy has only in-frame clones and leaves some out. The table shows tens of thousands of clones, with more than 65% occurring only once. Notes on the study in general: No early post-infection timepoints were available in the study, which also included few convalescent patients. Marked clonal contraction of both clone types appeared late after vaccination.

Between the trimmed V and J ends, which lost 0 bases and 7 bases, there was a span of 12 bases. The CDR3 length is 15 residues. Germline V CDR1 and CDR2: LGHNA, YNFKEQ. As regards this clone: Its antigen is unknown.

The chain joins TRBV4-2 to TRBJ1-4; no reliable D call. The starting material was CD4+ T cells from PBMCs cultured without peptide, obtained after COVID-19 vaccination. The sequence was obtained from a human donor who received a COVID-19 vaccine. This chain's CDR3 is CASSQEPDMGEKLFF. The CDR3, as DNA: TGTGCCAGCAGCCAAGAACCCGATATGGGTGAAAAACTGTTTTTT.